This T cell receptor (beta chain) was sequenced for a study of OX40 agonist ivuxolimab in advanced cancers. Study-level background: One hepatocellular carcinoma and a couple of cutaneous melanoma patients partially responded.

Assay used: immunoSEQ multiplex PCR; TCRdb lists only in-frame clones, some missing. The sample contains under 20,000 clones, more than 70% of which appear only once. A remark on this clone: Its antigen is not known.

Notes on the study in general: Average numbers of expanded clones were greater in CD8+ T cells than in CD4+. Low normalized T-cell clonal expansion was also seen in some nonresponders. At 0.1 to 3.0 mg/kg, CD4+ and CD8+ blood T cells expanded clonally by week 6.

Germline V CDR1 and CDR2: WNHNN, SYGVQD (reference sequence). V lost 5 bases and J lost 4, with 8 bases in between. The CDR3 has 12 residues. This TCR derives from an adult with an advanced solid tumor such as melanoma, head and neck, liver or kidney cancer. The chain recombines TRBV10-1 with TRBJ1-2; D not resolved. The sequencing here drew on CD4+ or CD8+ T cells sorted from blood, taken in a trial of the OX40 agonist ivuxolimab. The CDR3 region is CASSRKTYGYTF. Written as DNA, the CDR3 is TGCGCCAGCAGTCGAAAGACCTATGGCTACACCTTC.